This section outlines one TCR beta chain sequence together with its context. Its specificity is unknown. TCRdb keeps only in-frame clones here, not all; method: immunoSEQ multiplex PCR. The sample contains about 360,000 clones, roughly 90% of which appear only once. Germline V CDR1 and CDR2: MNHNS, SASEGT. The CDR3 loop spans 15 amino acids. Unmatched junction bases numbered 5, after V lost 2 bases and J lost 7 bases. These data belong to a study of cytomegalovirus exposure and HLA in healthy donors. General study findings and limits: It was reported that the classifier diagnosed cytomegalovirus status with high specificity and sensitivity in both the original and validation cohorts. Altogether, 164 TCR beta chains were recorded as cytomegalovirus-associated.

The material sequenced was PBMCs. This receptor was identified in a woman aged 18-30 years in good health and CMV-seronegative. The chain joins TRBV6-1 to TRBJ2-1, with 10 bases aligning to TRBD2. The CDR3 DNA follows: TGTGCCAGCAGTGAAAGGTCTAGCGGGGGTAATGAGCAGTTCTTC. Amino acids: CASSERSSGGNEQFF.